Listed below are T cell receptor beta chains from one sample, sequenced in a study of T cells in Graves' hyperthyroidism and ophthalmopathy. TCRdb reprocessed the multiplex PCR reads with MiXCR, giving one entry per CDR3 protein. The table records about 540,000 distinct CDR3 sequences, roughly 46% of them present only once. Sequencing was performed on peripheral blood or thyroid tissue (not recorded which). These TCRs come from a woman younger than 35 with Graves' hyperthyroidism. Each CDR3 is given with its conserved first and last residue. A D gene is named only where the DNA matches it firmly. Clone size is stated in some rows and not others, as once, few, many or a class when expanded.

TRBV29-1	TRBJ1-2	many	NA	CSVGGTLSNYGYTF	TGCAGCGTTGGGGGGACATTATCGAACTATGGCTACACCTTC
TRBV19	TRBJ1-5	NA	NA	CASSIEARDNQPQHF	TGTGCCAGTAGTATTGAGGCCAGAGACAATCAGCCCCAGCATTTT
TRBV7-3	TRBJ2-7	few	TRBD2	CASSQKAASGDPYEQYF	TGTGCCAGCAGCCAGAAGGCGGCTAGCGGGGACCCCTACGAGCAGTACTTC
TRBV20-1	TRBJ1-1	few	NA	CSARVWGRYTEAFF	TGCAGTGCTAGAGTTTGGGGGCGGTACACTGAAGCTTTCTTT
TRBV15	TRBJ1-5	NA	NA	CATSSQGPQPQHF	TGTGCCACCAGCAGCCAGGGACCTCAGCCCCAGCATTTT
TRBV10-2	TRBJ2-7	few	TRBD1	CASTRLTGASSYEQYF	TGTGCCAGCACTAGATTAACAGGGGCGAGCTCCTACGAGCAGTACTTC
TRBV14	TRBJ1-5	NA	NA	CASSPDVVGNQPQHF	TGTGCCAGCAGCCCCGACGTGGTTGGCAATCAGCCCCAGCATTTT
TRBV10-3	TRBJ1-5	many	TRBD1	CAISGGQSNQPQHF	TGTGCCATCAGTGGGGGACAGAGCAATCAGCCCCAGCATTTT
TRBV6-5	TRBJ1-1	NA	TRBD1	CASSYTPGGRATEAFF	TGTGCCAGCAGTTACACCCCAGGGGGGCGAGCGACTGAAGCTTTCTTT
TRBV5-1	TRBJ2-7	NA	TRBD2	CASSSTGTSDPYEQYF	TGCGCCAGCAGCTCCACTGGGACTAGCGATCCCTACGAGCAGTACTTC
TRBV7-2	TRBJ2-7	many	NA	CASSLVAGHEQYF	TGTGCCAGCAGCTTAGTCGCGGGACACGAGCAGTACTTC
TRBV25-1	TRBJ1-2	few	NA	CASSQESASYGYTF	TGTGCCAGCAGCCAAGAGTCGGCGAGCTATGGCTACACCTTC
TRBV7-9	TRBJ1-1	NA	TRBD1	CASSAPGQGNTEAFF	TGTGCCAGCAGCGCACCGGGACAGGGGAACACTGAAGCTTTCTTT
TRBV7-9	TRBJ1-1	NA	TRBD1	CASSLQGASTEAFF	TGTGCCAGCAGCTTGCAGGGGGCGAGCACTGAAGCTTTCTTT
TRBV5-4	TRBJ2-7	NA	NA	CASSLSEPGRGDEQYF	TGTGCCAGCAGCTTGTCGGAGCCCGGGAGAGGCGACGAGCAGTACTTC
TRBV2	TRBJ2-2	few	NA	CASSHGRLNTGELFF	TGTGCCAGCAGCCACGGACGACTTAACACCGGGGAGCTGTTTTTT
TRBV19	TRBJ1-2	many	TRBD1	CASSLTGSDYGYTF	TGTGCCAGTAGCTTGACAGGGTCAGACTATGGCTACACCTTC
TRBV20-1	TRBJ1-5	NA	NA	CSALRTAGYQPQHF	TGCAGTGCCCTACGCACAGCCGGATATCAGCCCCAGCATTTT
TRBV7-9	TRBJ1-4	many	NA	CASSTYEKLFF	TGTGCCAGCAGCACCTATGAAAAACTGTTTTTT
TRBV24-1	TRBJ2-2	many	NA	CATSDPRSPTGELFF	TGTGCCACCAGTGATCCGAGATCGCCTACCGGGGAGCTGTTTTTT
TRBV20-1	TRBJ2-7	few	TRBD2	CSARDQGSGRLYEQYF	TGCAGTGCTAGAGATCAAGGTAGCGGGAGACTCTACGAGCAGTACTTC
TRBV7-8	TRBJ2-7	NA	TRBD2	CASSLLAGGTSYEQYF	TGTGCCAGCAGCTTACTAGCGGGAGGTACGTCCTACGAGCAGTACTTC
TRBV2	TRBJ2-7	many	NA	CASSEAGEQYF	TGTGCCAGCAGTGAAGCGGGGGAGCAGTACTTC
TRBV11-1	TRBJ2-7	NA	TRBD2	CASNSGSSYEQYF	TGTGCCAGCAATAGCGGGAGCTCCTACGAGCAGTACTTC
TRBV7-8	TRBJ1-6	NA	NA	CASSLQGEILHF	TGTGCCAGCAGCTTACAGGGCGAAATCCTCCACTTT
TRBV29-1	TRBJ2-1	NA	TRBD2	CSVRVAGAREQFF	TGCAGCGTTCGGGTAGCGGGAGCTCGGGAGCAGTTCTTC
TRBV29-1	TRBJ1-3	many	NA	CSVVADIHSGNTIYF	TGCAGCGTTGTGGCAGACATACACTCTGGAAACACCATATATTTT
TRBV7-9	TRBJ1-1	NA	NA	CASSSYGDTEAFF	TGTGCCAGCAGCTCTTACGGAGACACTGAAGCTTTCTTT
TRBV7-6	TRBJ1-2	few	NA	CASSLIYRGGYTF	TGTGCCAGCAGCCTGATTTATCGCGGTGGCTACACCTTC
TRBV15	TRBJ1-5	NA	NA	CATSSRGGRNQPQHF	TGTGCCACCAGCAGCCGCGGGGGAAGAAATCAGCCCCAGCATTTT
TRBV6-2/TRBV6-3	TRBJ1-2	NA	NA	CASSYPRNPLGQTNYGYTF	TGTGCCAGCAGTTACCCGCGAAACCCCCTCGGACAGACCAACTATGGCTACACCTTC
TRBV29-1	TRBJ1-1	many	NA	CSVVEGNTEAFF	TGCAGCGTTGTTGAAGGGAATACTGAAGCTTTCTTT
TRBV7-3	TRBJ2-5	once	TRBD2	CASSASTSGTGETQYF	TGTGCCAGCAGCGCCTCGACTAGCGGGACAGGGGAGACCCAGTACTTC
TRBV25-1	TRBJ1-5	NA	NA	CATWDSNQPQHF	TGTGCCACCTGGGATAGCAATCAGCCCCAGCATTTT
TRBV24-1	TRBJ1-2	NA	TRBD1	CATRGQNYGYTF	TGTGCCACCAGGGGACAGAACTATGGCTACACCTTC
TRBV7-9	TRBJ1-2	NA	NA	CASSQAAGMGSATF	TGTGCCAGCAGCCAAGCGGCAGGAATGGGGTCGGCCACCTTC
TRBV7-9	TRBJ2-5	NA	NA	CASSLGPGQQETQYF	TGTGCCAGCAGCTTAGGGCCGGGGCAACAAGAGACCCAGTACTTC
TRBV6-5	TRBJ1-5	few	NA	CASSPSPGGSNQPQHF	TGTGCCAGCAGTCCCTCCCCGGGAGGCAGCAATCAGCCCCAGCATTTT
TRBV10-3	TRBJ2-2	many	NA	CAISDLDTYTGELFF	TGTGCCATCAGTGATCTGGACACTTACACCGGGGAGCTGTTTTTT
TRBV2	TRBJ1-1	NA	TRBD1	CASKLGTGNTEAFF	TGTGCCAGCAAGTTAGGGACAGGGAACACTGAAGCTTTCTTT
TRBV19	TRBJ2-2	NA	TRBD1	CASQGQLYSGRDTGELFF	TGTGCCAGCCAGGGACAGTTGTATTCCGGGCGGGACACCGGGGAGCTGTTTTTT
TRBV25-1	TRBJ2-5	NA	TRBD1	CASSEPGTGGKTQYF	TGTGCCAGCAGTGAGCCCGGGACAGGGGGGAAGACCCAGTACTTC
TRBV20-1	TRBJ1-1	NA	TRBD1	CSARSRLGQGARGTEAFF	TGCAGTGCCCGAAGCCGTTTGGGACAGGGGGCGCGGGGGACTGAAGCTTTCTTT
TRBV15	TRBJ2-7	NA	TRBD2	CATSSSPGLAVEQYF	TGTGCCACCAGCAGCTCCCCGGGACTAGCGGTCGAGCAGTACTTC
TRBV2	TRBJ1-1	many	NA	CASSVLRGTTEAFF	TGTGCCAGCAGTGTCCTCAGGGGTACCACTGAAGCTTTCTTT
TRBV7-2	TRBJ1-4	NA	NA	CASSLDAGRSNEKLFF	TGTGCCAGCAGCTTAGATGCAGGGAGAAGTAATGAAAAACTGTTTTTT